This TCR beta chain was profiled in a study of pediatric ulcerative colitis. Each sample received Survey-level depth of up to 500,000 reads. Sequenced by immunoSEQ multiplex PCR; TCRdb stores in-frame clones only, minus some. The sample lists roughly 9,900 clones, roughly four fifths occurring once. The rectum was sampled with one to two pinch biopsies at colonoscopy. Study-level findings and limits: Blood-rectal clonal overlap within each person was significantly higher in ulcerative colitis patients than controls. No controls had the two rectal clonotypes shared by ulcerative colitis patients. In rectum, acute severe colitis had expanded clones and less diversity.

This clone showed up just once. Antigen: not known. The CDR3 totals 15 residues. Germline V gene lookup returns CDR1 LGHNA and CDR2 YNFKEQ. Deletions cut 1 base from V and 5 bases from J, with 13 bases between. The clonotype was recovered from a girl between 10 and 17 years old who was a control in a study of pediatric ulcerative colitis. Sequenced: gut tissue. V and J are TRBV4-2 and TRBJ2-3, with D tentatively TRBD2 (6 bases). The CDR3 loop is CASSQVGGRKDTQYF. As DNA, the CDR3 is TGTGCCAGCAGCCAAGTCGGAGGGCGGAAAGATACGCAGTATTTT.